This T cell receptor beta chain emerged from a study of T-cell reconstitution after alpha-beta-depleted transplantation in children. Researchers prepared the TCRbeta library using unique molecular identifiers, the study reports. TCRdb processed the PCR reads anew with MiXCR; each CDR3 protein has one entry. The sample yields about 610,000 distinct CDR3 sequences, about 10% seen once. The CDR3 has 13 amino acids. V was trimmed by 2 bases and J by 8 bases, leaving 9 bases between them. Germline CDR1 and CDR2: MDHEN and SYDVKM. The sequenced sample was PBMCs from the stem cell graft donor, obtained from the stem cell graft. This chain connects TRBV28 to TRBJ2-2; D remains unclear. This TCR was sampled from a human donor who donated a stem cell graft to a child with acute myeloid leukemia. CDR3 DNA sequence: TGTGCCAGCAGTTTAAGGCTGGGTGGGGAGCTGTTTTTT. Translated, it gives CASSLRLGGELFF. Complete variable domain (other parts from reference TRBV28 and TRBJ2-2): DVKVTQSSRYLVKRTGEKVFLECVQDMDHENMFWYRQDPGLGLRLIYFSYDVKMKEKGDIPEGYSVSREKKERFSLILESASTNQTSMYLCASSLRLGGELFFGEGSRLTVL.